The rows below give T cell receptor beta chains drawn from one sample of a study of blood T cells in healthy people across ages. TCRdb fed the 5' RACE reads into MiXCR, producing one record per CDR3 protein. Here the sample spans 650,000 to 1,000,000 distinct CDR3 sequences, about 36% being singletons. Sequencing was done on a sample of blood. The source of these receptors is a man aged 18 to 35 in good health. Both conserved end residues are part of each CDR3. The D gene is left open where the match is weak. Clone size is not always given. Where it is, it says once, few, many or a class for expanded clones.

cdr3_aa	cdr3_nt	d_call	v_call	clone_size	cdr3_length	j_call
CASSPPNRAHGYTF	TGTGCCAGCTCACCACCTAACAGGGCCCATGGCTACACCTTC	.	TRBV18	.	14	TRBJ1-2
CASSSRRESSYNEQYF	TGTGCCAGCAGTTCCCGTCGGGAGAGCTCCTACAATGAGCAGTACTTC	.	TRBV6-2/TRBV6-3	.	16	TRBJ2-7
CASSIPSGGNGNEQFF	TGTGCCAGTAGTATCCCAAGCGGGGGGAACGGCAATGAGCAGTTCTTC	TRBD2	TRBV19	.	16	TRBJ2-1
CASSPGHSSYEQYF	TGTGCCAGCAGTCCGGGACACAGCTCCTACGAGCAGTACTTC	.	TRBV2	few	14	TRBJ2-7
CASSLALGGNTIYF	TGTGCCAGCAGCTTGGCCTTGGGAGGAAACACCATATATTTT	.	TRBV7-2	.	14	TRBJ1-3
CASSETRDYGYTF	TGTGCCAGCAGTGAGACCCGGGACTATGGCTACACCTTC	.	TRBV25-1	many	13	TRBJ1-2
CASSYAGEYQETQYF	TGCGCCAGCAGCTATGCGGGGGAGTACCAAGAGACCCAGTACTTC	TRBD2	TRBV5-1	few	15	TRBJ2-5
CASSGVDPTDTQYF	TGTGCCAGCAGCGGGGTAGACCCTACAGATACGCAGTATTTT	.	TRBV9	.	14	TRBJ2-3
CAIGGTTNEKLFF	TGTGCCATCGGGGGAACAACTAATGAAAAACTGTTTTTT	.	TRBV10-3	.	13	TRBJ1-4
CATQSGQGTGGYTF	TGTGCCACCCAATCGGGACAGGGCACCGGTGGCTACACCTTC	TRBD1	TRBV6-6	.	14	TRBJ1-2
CAGSPTRDRVDYGYTF	TGTGCCGGCAGCCCAACCCGGGACAGGGTAGATTATGGCTACACCTTC	TRBD1	TRBV7-9	.	16	TRBJ1-2
CAPRGRPSYEQYF	TGTGCCCCGCGTGGCCGGCCCTCCTACGAGCAGTACTTC	.	TRBV24-1	.	13	TRBJ2-7
CASSLGQGPGTQYF	TGTGCCAGCAGTTTAGGACAGGGGCCGGGGACCCAGTACTTC	TRBD1	TRBV28	.	14	TRBJ2-5
CASSLGTSGAPGELFF	TGTGCCAGCAGCTTAGGGACTAGCGGGGCCCCCGGGGAGCTGTTTTTT	TRBD2	TRBV7-2	.	16	TRBJ2-2
CANHPETVYFYEQYF	TGTGCCAACCACCCGGAGACAGTCTACTTTTACGAGCAGTACTTC	.	TRBV6-7	.	15	TRBJ2-7
CASSLTPGQGNTEAFF	TGTGCCAGCAGCCTCACGCCGGGACAGGGTAACACTGAAGCTTTCTTT	TRBD1	TRBV9	.	16	TRBJ1-1
CASMSFRDNQYF	TGTGCCAGCATGTCCTTCCGGGATAACCAGTACTTC	.	TRBV2	few	12	TRBJ2-5
CTRGGEQFF	TGCACCCGCGGTGGTGAGCAGTTCTTC	.	TRBV29-1	many	9	TRBJ2-1
CASSGGTGGVDGYTF	TGTGCCAGCAGCGGAGGGACAGGGGGCGTCGATGGCTACACCTTC	TRBD1	TRBV7-2	.	15	TRBJ1-2
CSVALAGPTDTQYF	TGCAGCGTTGCACTAGCGGGGCCCACAGATACGCAGTATTTT	TRBD2	TRBV29-1	.	14	TRBJ2-3
CASSVDSGKETQYF	TGTGCCAGCAGCGTGGATAGCGGCAAGGAGACCCAGTACTTC	.	TRBV9	few	14	TRBJ2-5
CASSEPHDRNQPQHF	TGTGCCAGCAGTGAGCCTCACGACAGAAATCAGCCCCAGCATTTT	.	TRBV6-6	few	15	TRBJ1-5
CATSRDREAASYGYTF	TGTGCCACCAGCAGAGATCGAGAGGCAGCGAGCTATGGCTACACCTTC	.	TRBV15	few	16	TRBJ1-2
CASSFGPPYEQYF	TGTGCCAGCAGCTTTGGGCCCCCCTACGAGCAGTACTTC	.	TRBV7-3	many	13	TRBJ2-7
CASSSGGQGSATEAFF	TGTGCCAGCAGTTCGGGGGGACAAGGGTCGGCCACTGAAGCTTTCTTT	.	TRBV28	.	16	TRBJ1-1
CATSTYIFRVRYYEQYF	TGTGCCACCAGCACCTATATATTCAGGGTTCGGTACTACGAGCAGTACTTC	.	TRBV15	.	17	TRBJ2-7
CASSYLMDETQYF	TGTGCCAGCAGTTACTTGATGGACGAGACCCAGTACTTC	.	TRBV6-6	.	13	TRBJ2-5
CASTFRTGSGGELFF	TGTGCCAGCACCTTCCGGACAGGGAGTGGCGGGGAGCTGTTTTTT	TRBD1	TRBV2	.	15	TRBJ2-2
CASSYSQGLNEQYF	TGTGCCAGCAGTTACTCGCAGGGACTCAATGAGCAGTACTTC	.	TRBV6-5	few	14	TRBJ2-4
CASTRDVASGNTIYF	TGTGCCAGCACCCGGGACGTCGCCTCTGGAAACACCATATATTTT	.	TRBV12-3/TRBV12-4	few	15	TRBJ1-3
CANRGQKVPYGYTF	TGTGCCAACAGAGGACAGAAAGTCCCCTATGGCTACACCTTC	.	TRBV2	.	14	TRBJ1-2
CASSRTLFQETQFF	TGTGCCAGCAGTCGGACTCTCTTCCAAGAGACCCAGTTCTTC	.	TRBV27	.	14	TRBJ2-1
CASSSPTGVAKNIQYF	TGTGCCAGCAGTTCCCCGACCGGCGTGGCCAAAAACATTCAGTACTTC	.	TRBV6-2/TRBV6-3	.	16	TRBJ2-4
CASSRSVAGASTDTQYF	TGTGCCAGCTCACGATCAGTGGCAGGGGCTAGCACAGATACGCAGTATTTT	.	TRBV18	few	17	TRBJ2-3
CSASPLGYSTDTQYF	TGCAGTGCTTCCCCCCTGGGGTATAGCACAGATACGCAGTATTTT	.	TRBV20-1	few	15	TRBJ2-3
CASSFSGGSNYGYTF	TGTGCCAGCAGTTTTTCGGGGGGCTCGAACTATGGCTACACCTTC	.	TRBV6-5	.	15	TRBJ1-2
CASRRGGKDTGELFF	TGTGCCAGCAGGAGGGGTGGGAAGGACACCGGGGAGCTGTTTTTT	.	TRBV11-2	.	15	TRBJ2-2
CSAAAPGHDEQFF	TGCAGTGCTGCGGCCCCGGGTCACGATGAGCAGTTCTTC	.	TRBV20-1	many	13	TRBJ2-1
CSARDGQGVSYNEQYF	TGCAGTGCTAGAGATGGACAGGGTGTCTCCTACAATGAGCAGTACTTC	TRBD1	TRBV20-1	.	16	TRBJ2-7
CASSPRGEQETQYF	TGCGCCAGCAGCCCGAGGGGGGAGCAAGAGACCCAGTACTTC	.	TRBV4-1	many	14	TRBJ2-5
CSASIGSDRDEQYF	TGCAGTGCTAGTATCGGAAGCGACAGGGACGAGCAGTACTTC	TRBD1	TRBV20-1	many	14	TRBJ2-7
CAISERGAPTGELFF	TGTGCCATCAGTGAGCGGGGGGCCCCCACCGGGGAGCTGTTTTTT	.	TRBV10-3	.	15	TRBJ2-2
CAISGENQETQYF	TGTGCCATCAGTGGAGAAAACCAAGAGACCCAGTACTTC	.	TRBV10-3	.	13	TRBJ2-5
CSVEGQADTNYGYTF	TGCAGCGTTGAAGGTCAGGCTGACACTAACTATGGCTACACCTTC	.	TRBV29-1	few	15	TRBJ1-2
CASSPETGTRYTF	TGTGCCAGCTCACCAGAGACAGGGACGCGCTACACCTTC	TRBD1	TRBV18	.	13	TRBJ1-2